The clone carrying this T cell receptor beta chain was seen more than once but under ten times. This specimen belongs to a study of early T cells in non-severe SARS-CoV-2 infection. V dropped 0 bases and J dropped 2; count of bases not matched to a gene: 3. The CDR3 runs to 15 residues. Germline V lookup: CDR1 DFQATT, CDR2 SNEGSKA (reference sequence). Separate cDNA molecules each had unique molecular identifiers attached to them. MiXCR, applied by TCRdb to the 5' RACE reads, yields one record per CDR3 protein. The sample yields approximately 88,000 distinct CDR3 sequences, roughly an eighth seen once.

The chain is built from TRBV20-1 and TRBJ2-7; 11 bases fit TRBD1. The specimen was whole blood. The sequence came from an adult who was a healthcare worker with PCR-confirmed SARS-CoV-2 infection or an uninfected control (not recorded which). CDR3 loop: CSARDPGQGAYEQYF. In DNA form, the CDR3 reads TGCAGTGCTAGAGATCCGGGACAGGGGGCCTACGAGCAGTACTTC.